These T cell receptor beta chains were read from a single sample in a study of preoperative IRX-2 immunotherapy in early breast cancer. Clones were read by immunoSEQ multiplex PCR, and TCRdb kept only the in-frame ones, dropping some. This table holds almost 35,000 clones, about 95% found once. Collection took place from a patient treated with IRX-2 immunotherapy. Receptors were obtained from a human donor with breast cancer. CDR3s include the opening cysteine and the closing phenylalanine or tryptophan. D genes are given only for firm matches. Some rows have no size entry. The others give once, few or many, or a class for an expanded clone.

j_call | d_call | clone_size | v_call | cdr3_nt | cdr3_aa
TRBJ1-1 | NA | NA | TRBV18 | TGTGCCAGCTCACGACGGGGTGAAGCTTTCTTT | CASSRRGEAFF
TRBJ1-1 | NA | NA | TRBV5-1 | TGCGCCAGCAGCTTATTGACAGGGAACACTGAAGCTTTCTTT | CASSLLTGNTEAFF
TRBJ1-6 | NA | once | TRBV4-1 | TGCGCCAGCAGCCAAGCTGGACAGCCTGGCGATAATTCACCCCTCCACTTT | CASSQAGQPGDNSPLHF
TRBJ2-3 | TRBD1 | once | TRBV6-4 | TGTGCCAGCAGTGAACAGGGGGCGAGAGATACGCAGTATTTT | CASSEQGARDTQYF
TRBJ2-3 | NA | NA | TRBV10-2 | TGCGCCAGCAGGGATCAAACACGGATTTCTGGGACGTCCGATACGCAGTATTTT | CASRDQTRISGTSDTQYF
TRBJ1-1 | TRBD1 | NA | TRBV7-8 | TGTGCCAGCAGCGGGGACAGGGGAGGTATCACTGAAGCTTTCTTT | CASSGDRGGITEAFF
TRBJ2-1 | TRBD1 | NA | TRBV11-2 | TGTGCCAGCTTAAACCGGGACAGGGAATACAATGAGCAGTTCTTC | CASLNRDREYNEQFF
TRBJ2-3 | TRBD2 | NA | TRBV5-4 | TGTGCCAGCAGGGCGAGCGGGACGAGCACAGATACGCAGTATTTT | CASRASGTSTDTQYF
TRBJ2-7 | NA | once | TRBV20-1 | TGCAGTGCTAGCCGCCACGAGCAGTACTTC | CSASRHEQYF
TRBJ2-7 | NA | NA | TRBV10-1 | TGCGCCAGCACCGGCGGAGGGGTTGGTGACGAGCAGTACTTC | CASTGGGVGDEQYF
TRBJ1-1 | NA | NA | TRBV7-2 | TGTGCCAGCAGCCCAAATCGACACACTGAAGCTTTCTTT | CASSPNRHTEAFF
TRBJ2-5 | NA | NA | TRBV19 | TGTGCCAGTAGTATAGGAGGGGTAGTCAGAGAGACCCAGTACTTC | CASSIGGVVRETQYF
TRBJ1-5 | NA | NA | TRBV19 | TGTGCCAGTAGTATTGGCTTTTATAGCAATCAGCCCCAGCATTTT | CASSIGFYSNQPQHF
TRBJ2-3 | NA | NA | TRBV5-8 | TGTGCCAGCAGCTTGCACTGGGGGGGGGCCACAGATACGCAGTATTTT | CASSLHWGGATDTQYF
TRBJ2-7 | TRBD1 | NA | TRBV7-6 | TGTGCCAGCAGCTTAGTCCAGGGACAGAGCAGCTCCTACGAGCAGTACTTC | CASSLVQGQSSSYEQYF
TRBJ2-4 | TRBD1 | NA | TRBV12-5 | TGTGCTAGTGGTTCCCCAGGGGGCGGGAACATTCAGTACTTC | CASGSPGGGNIQYF
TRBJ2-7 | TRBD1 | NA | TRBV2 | TGTGCCAGCATGGGGGACAGGGGCTACGAGCAGTACTTC | CASMGDRGYEQYF
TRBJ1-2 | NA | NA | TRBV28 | TGTGCCAGCAGTTTGGTGGGACGGGATGGCTACACCTTC | CASSLVGRDGYTF
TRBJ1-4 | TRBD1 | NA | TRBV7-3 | TGTGCCAGCAGTTGGACAGGGGGCAGAATTAATGAAAAACTGTTTTTT | CASSWTGGRINEKLFF
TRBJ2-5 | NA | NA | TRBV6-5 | TGTGCCAGCAGGAACCGGGCCTACCAGACCCAGTACTTC | CASRNRAYQTQYF
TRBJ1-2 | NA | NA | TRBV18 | TGTGCCAGCTCATTCGACCAGGAGATCTATGGCTACACCTTC | CASSFDQEIYGYTF
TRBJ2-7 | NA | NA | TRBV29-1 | TGCAGCGTTGAGGGGCCGAGCGAGCAGTACTTC | CSVEGPSEQYF
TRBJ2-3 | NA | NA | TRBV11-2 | TGTGCCAGCAGCTTAGCGGGCACAGATACGCAGTATTTT | CASSLAGTDTQYF
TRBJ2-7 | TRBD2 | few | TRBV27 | TGTGCCAGCAGTTTAATTTGGACTAGCGAATCCTACGAGCAGTACTTC | CASSLIWTSESYEQYF
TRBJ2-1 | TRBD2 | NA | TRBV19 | TGTGCCAGTAGTACTAGCGGGCACAATGAGCAGTTCTTC | CASSTSGHNEQFF
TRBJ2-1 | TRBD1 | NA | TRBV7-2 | TGTGCCAGCAGCTTAGAGTCACGGGGGACAGGGCTCAATGAGCAGTTCTTC | CASSLESRGTGLNEQFF
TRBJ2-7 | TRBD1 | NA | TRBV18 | TGTGCCAGCTCATCACCCCTCGGACAGGGATTCTCCTACGAGCAGTACTTC | CASSSPLGQGFSYEQYF
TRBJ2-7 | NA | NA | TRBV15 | TGTGCCACCAGCAGCCGACGGGATTCCTACGAGCAGTACTTC | CATSSRRDSYEQYF
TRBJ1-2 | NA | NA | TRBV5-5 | TGTGCCAGCAGCTTGGCATGGATCTATGGCTACACCTTC | CASSLAWIYGYTF
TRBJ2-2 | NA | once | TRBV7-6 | TGTGCCAGCAGCTTAGCCCTTACTAGTACGCACGGGGAGCTGTTTTTT | CASSLALTSTHGELFF
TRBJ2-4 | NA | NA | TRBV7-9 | TGTGCCAGCAGCTCAGGTGCGGGGCTGGCCAAAAACATTCAGTACTTC | CASSSGAGLAKNIQYF
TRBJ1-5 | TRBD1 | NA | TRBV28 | TGTGCCAGCAGGACACCATTTGGACAGGGCAATCAGCCCCAGCATTTT | CASRTPFGQGNQPQHF
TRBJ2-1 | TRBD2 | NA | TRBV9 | TGTGCCAGCAGCGTAGTATCTAGCGGGACCAATGAGCAGTTCTTC | CASSVVSSGTNEQFF
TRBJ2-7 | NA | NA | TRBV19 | TGTGCCAGTAGTATGGCCCCCGCGAGCGGGGAGCAGTACTTC | CASSMAPASGEQYF
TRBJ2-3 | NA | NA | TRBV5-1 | TGCGCCAGCAGGACCGGACTAATAAGGGGTACGCAGTATTTT | CASRTGLIRGTQYF
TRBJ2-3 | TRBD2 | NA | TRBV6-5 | TGTGCCAGCGGGAGGGCTCAGAGCACAGATACGCAGTATTTT | CASGRAQSTDTQYF
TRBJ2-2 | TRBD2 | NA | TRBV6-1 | TGTGCCAGCGGGAGGGTACCGGGGAGGACCGGGGAGCTGTTTTTT | CASGRVPGRTGELFF
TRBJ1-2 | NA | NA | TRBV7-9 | TGTGCCACGAAGCGACAGACCTATGGCTACACCTTC | CATKRQTYGYTF
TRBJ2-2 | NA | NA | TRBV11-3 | TGTGCCAGCAGCTTGAGGCAGGGGGGGACCGGGGAGCTGTTTTTT | CASSLRQGGTGELFF
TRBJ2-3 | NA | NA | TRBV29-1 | TGCAGCGTTGAGCCAGGTAGCACAGATACGCAGTATTTT | CSVEPGSTDTQYF
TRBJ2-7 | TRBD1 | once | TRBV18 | TGTGCCAGCTCACACAGGGGGCCCTCCTACGAGCAGTACTTC | CASSHRGPSYEQYF
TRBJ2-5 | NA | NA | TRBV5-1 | TGCGCCAGCAGCTTGGGGGCATCCCAAGAGACCCAGTACTTC | CASSLGASQETQYF
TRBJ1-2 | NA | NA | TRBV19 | TGTGCCAGTAGTATGATGACGACCTATGGCTACACCTTC | CASSMMTTYGYTF
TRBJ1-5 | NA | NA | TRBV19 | TGTGCCAGTCGAGTTGTGGATCAGCCCCAGCATTTT | CASRVVDQPQHF
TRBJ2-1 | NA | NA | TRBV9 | TGTGCCAGCAGCGTAGTGGGCAGCGTGAACGTTGAAAATGAGCAGTTCTTC | CASSVVGSVNVENEQFF